This T cell receptor (beta chain) was sequenced for a study of T cell responses to AZD1222 COVID-19 vaccine. Germline assignment: CDR1 MDHEN and CDR2 SYDVKM. The CDR3 consists of 14 residues. Losses at the gene ends were 3 bases for V and 5 bases for J; bases not matched to a gene: 3. Sequencing was performed with immunoSEQ multiplex PCR; in TCRdb, only in-frame clones are kept and a portion is missing. The sample contains roughly 180,000 clones, over 80% of which appear only once. Sequencing used peripheral blood, obtained on day 0 of AZD1222 vaccination. This receptor was taken from an adult in good health. The chain has TRBV28 and TRBJ1-4, with 7 bases fitting TRBD1. CDR3 nucleotides: TGTGCCAGCAGTTTCGGAGGGGGCAATGAAAAACTGTTTTTT. Residues: CASSFGGGNEKLFF.